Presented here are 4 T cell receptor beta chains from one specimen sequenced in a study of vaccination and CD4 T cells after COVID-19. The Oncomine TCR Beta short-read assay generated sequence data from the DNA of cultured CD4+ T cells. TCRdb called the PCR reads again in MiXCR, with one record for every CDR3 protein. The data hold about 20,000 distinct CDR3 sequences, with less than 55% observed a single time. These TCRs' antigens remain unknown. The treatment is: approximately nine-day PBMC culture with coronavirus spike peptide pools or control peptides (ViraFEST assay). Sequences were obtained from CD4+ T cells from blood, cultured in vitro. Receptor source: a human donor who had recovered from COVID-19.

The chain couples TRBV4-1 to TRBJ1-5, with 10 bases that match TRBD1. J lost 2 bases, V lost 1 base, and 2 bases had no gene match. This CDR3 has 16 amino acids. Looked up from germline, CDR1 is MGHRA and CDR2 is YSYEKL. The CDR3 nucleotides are TGCGCCAGCAGCCAAGGTGGGACAGGGGGCAATCAGCCCCAGCATTTT. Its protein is CASSQGGTGGNQPQHF.

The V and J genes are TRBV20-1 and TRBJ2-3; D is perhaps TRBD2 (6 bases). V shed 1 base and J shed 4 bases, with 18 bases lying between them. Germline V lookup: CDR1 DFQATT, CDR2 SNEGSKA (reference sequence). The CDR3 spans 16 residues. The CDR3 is CSARGVEGSGADTQYF. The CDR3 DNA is TGCAGTGCTAGAGGGGTTGAGGGTAGCGGCGCAGATACGCAGTATTTT.

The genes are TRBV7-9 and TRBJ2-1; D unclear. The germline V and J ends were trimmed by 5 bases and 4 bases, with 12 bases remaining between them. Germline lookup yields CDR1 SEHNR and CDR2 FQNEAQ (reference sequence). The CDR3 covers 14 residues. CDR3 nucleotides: TGTGCCAGCAGCGTTACAATTGCTTACAATGAGCAGTTCTTC. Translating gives CASSVTIAYNEQFF.

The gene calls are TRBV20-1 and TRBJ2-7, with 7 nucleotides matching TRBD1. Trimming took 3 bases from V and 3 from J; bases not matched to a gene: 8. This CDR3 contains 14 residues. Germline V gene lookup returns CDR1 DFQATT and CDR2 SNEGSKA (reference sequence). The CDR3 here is CSARKGTAIYEQYF. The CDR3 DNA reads TGCAGTGCTAGGAAGGGGACAGCGATCTACGAGCAGTACTTC.